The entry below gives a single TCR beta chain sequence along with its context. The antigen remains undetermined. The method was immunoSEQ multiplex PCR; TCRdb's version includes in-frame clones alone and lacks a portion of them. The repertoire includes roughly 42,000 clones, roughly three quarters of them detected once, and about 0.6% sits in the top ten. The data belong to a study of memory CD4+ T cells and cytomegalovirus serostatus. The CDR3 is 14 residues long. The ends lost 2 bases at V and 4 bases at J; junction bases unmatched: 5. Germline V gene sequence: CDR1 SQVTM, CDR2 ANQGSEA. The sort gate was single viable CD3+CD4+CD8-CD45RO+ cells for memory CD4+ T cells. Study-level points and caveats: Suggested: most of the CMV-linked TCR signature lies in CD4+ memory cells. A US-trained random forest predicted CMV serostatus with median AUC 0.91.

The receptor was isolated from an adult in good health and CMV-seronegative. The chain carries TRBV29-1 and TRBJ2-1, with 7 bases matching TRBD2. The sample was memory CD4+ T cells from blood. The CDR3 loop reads CSVELADSYNEQFF. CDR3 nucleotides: TGCAGCGTTGAACTAGCGGACTCTTACAATGAGCAGTTCTTC.